The 22 T cell receptor beta chains listed next were all sequenced from one sample in a study of T cell responses to AZD1222 COVID-19 vaccine. Sequencing was performed with immunoSEQ multiplex PCR; in TCRdb, only in-frame clones are kept and a portion is missing. The sample lists tens of thousands of clones, approximately 90% occurring once. The material sequenced was peripheral blood, taken on day 0 of AZD1222 vaccination. These TCRs come from an adult in good health.

The rearrangement uses TRBV10-1 and TRBJ2-7; D is undetermined. V was clipped by 0 bases and J by 3 bases, with 6 bases between them. CDR1 WNHNN and CDR2 SYGVQD come from the germline V gene (reference sequence). There are 13 residues in the CDR3. The CDR3 nucleotides are TGCGCCAGCAGTGAGTCCGGCAGCTACGAGCAGTACTTC. This encodes CASSESGSYEQYF.

The rearrangement links TRBV3-1 (or the pseudogene TRBV3-2) to TRBJ2-2; 8 bases are shared with TRBD2. Trimming took 1 base from V and 7 from J; bases not matched to a gene: 5. Germline assignment: CDR1 LGHDT and CDR2 YNNKEL (reference sequence). The CDR3 contains 15 residues. The CDR3 region is CASSQGHSGVGELFF. CDR3 coding DNA: TGTGCCAGCAGCCAAGGGCATAGCGGGGTCGGGGAGCTGTTTTTT.

The chain uses TRBV10-3 and TRBJ1-2; 8 bases are shared with TRBD1. This CDR3 spans 15 amino acids. Losses at the gene ends were 3 bases for V and 4 bases for J; bases not matched to a gene: 7. Germline CDR1 reads ENHRY; CDR2 reads SYGVKD. The CDR3, as DNA: TGTGCCATCAGTGATGGGGCAGGGGGCGGCTATGGCTACACCTTC. This sequence encodes CAISDGAGGGYGYTF.

This clone was counted a single time. V and J are TRBV7-6 and TRBJ1-6, with D tentatively TRBD1 (5 bases). The CDR3 has 14 residues. V lost 1 base, J lost 12 bases, and 13 bases lay in between. The germline V gene has CDR1 SGHVS and CDR2 FNYEAQ. CDR3 sequence: CASSLVTGSEPLHF. CDR3 bases: TGTGCCAGCAGCTTAGTAACAGGCTCTGAACCCCTCCACTTT.

The chain links TRBV6-5 to TRBJ2-7, with D perhaps given as TRBD1 or TRBD2 (6 bases each). This CDR3 is 12 amino acids long. Trimming removed 7 bases from V and 3 bases from J, with 10 bases in between. Germline V gene data show CDR1 as MNHEY and CDR2 as SVGAGI. CDR3 residues: CASTGDFYEQYF. The CDR3 nucleotides read TGTGCCAGCACAGGGGACTTCTACGAGCAGTACTTC.

The V call is TRBV5-6, the J call TRBJ1-2; the match to TRBD1 covers 9 bases. Germline trimming cut 6 bases from V and 1 base from J; bases unmatched to any gene: 7. The CDR3 contains 15 residues. The germline gives CDR1 SGHDT, CDR2 YYEEEE. CDR3 nucleotides: TGTGCCAGCACCCCGGGGGACAGGGTTAACTATGGCTACACCTTC. Amino acid sequence: CASTPGDRVNYGYTF. Supplemented by reference TRBV5-6 and TRBJ1-2, the full variable domain reads DAGVTQSPTHLIKTRGQQVTLRCSPKSGHDTVSWYQQALGQGPQFIFQYYEEEERQRGNFPDRFSGHQFPNYSSELNVNALLLGDSALYLCASTPGDRVNYGYTFGSGTRLTVV.

The rearrangement joins TRBV18 to TRBJ1-2; tentatively, D is TRBD1 (6 bases). CDR1 is KGHSH, CDR2 LQKENI, per germline. V shed 6 bases and J shed 4 bases, with 21 bases lying between them. The CDR3 loop spans 16 amino acids. The CDR3 bases are TGTGCCAGCTCCCCCCCGGGACACCTCGGATCCTATGGCTACACCTTC. It is translated as CASSPPGHLGSYGYTF.

This clone was seen only a few times. V is TRBV6-2 or TRBV6-3 and J is TRBJ2-1; D unclear. The CDR3 has 15 residues. Germline lookup yields CDR1 MNHEY and CDR2 SVGEGT. Trimming left V 2 bases short and J 1 base short, with 9 bases between. CDR3 sequence: CASSYPRWSYNEQFF. The CDR3 nucleotides are TGTGCCAGCAGTTACCCCCGATGGTCCTACAATGAGCAGTTCTTC.

The chain links TRBV19 to TRBJ1-6; 7 positions agree with TRBD1. Germline V CDR1 and CDR2: LNHDA, SQIVND (reference sequence). With 6 bases clipped from V and 4 bases from J, the junction kept 3 bases outside the gene matches. This CDR3 contains 14 residues. CDR3 region: CASSAGQYNSPLHF. CDR3 DNA sequence: TGTGCCAGTAGCGCGGGACAGTATAATTCACCCCTCCACTTT.

CDR3 coding DNA: TGTGCCAGCAGTGCCGGGACAGGGGCGGGGGGAAACATTCAGTACTTC. Translating it yields CASSAGTGAGGNIQYF. The V gene is TRBV6-6, the J gene TRBJ2-4, with TRBD1 identical over 10 bases. V was pared by 5 bases and J by 6 bases, with 10 bases of the junction left unmatched. Germline values: CDR1 MNHNY, CDR2 SVGAGI (reference sequence). The CDR3 is 16 amino acids.

The genes are TRBV7-2 and TRBJ1-4, with D perhaps TRBD1 (5 bases). Germline loops: CDR1 SGHTA, CDR2 FQGNSA. This CDR3 is built from 15 residues. V lost 0 bases, J lost 5 bases, and 10 bases lay in between. CDR3 sequence reads: CASSLAGTPNEKLFF. The CDR3 DNA reads as TGTGCCAGCAGCTTAGCCGGGACGCCGAATGAAAAACTGTTTTTT.

The CDR3 nucleotides read TGTGCCAGCAGCCGGGCCCTCTCCTACAATGAGCAGTTCTTC. Protein sequence: CASSRALSYNEQFF. The V and J genes are TRBV5-8 and TRBJ2-1; no firm D call. Germline V gives CDR1 SGHTS, CDR2 YDEGEE. V shed 4 bases and J shed 0 bases, with 8 bases lying between them. The CDR3 consists of 14 residues.

This clone was seen only once. The V gene is TRBV7-2, the J gene TRBJ2-3; weak D call: TRBD2 (5 bases). CDR1 and CDR2 (germline): SGHTA, FQGNSA. The V and J ends lost 0 bases and 6 bases respectively, with 10 bases between them. The CDR3 has 14 residues. CDR3 in DNA: TGTGCCAGCAGCTTAGCGCTAGCCGTGGATACGCAGTATTTT. Protein sequence: CASSLALAVDTQYF.

The rearrangement links TRBV9 to TRBJ2-2; either TRBD1 or TRBD2 may fit D (5 bases each). Per the germline V gene, CDR1 is SGDLS and CDR2 is YYNGEE. The CDR3 has 15 amino acids. V dropped 1 base and J dropped 1 base, with 8 bases sitting between them. This CDR3 is CASSVRGQNTGELFF. CDR3 DNA: TGTGCCAGCAGCGTACGGGGCCAGAACACCGGGGAGCTGTTTTTT.

The chain employs TRBV5-1 and TRBJ2-2; D remains unclear. The CDR3 length is 13 residues. CDR1 is SGHRS and CDR2 is YFSETQ in the germline V gene. The V and J ends lost 1 base and 1 base respectively, with 2 bases between them. CDR3: CASSLRNTGELFF. In DNA, the CDR3 is TGCGCCAGCAGCTTGAGGAACACCGGGGAGCTGTTTTTT.

This chain uses TRBV9 with TRBJ2-1; TRBD2 aligns across 10 bases. Germline V gene sequence: CDR1 SGDLS, CDR2 YYNGEE. The junction had 8 bases not matched to a gene; V was cut back by 0 bases and J by 2 bases. CDR3 length equals 18 residues. The CDR3 nucleotides are TGTGCCAGCAGCGTAGTGGCTAGCGGGGGCGGCACCTACAATGAGCAGTTCTTC. Translating it yields CASSVVASGGGTYNEQFF.

The V gene is TRBV7-9, the J gene TRBJ2-2; possible D gene TRBD1, 6 bases. The germline CDR1 and CDR2 sequences are SEHNR and FQNEAQ (reference sequence). CDR3 length equals 13 residues. V dropped 5 bases and J dropped 5 bases, with 9 bases sitting between them. Written as DNA, the CDR3 is TGTGCCAGCAGCCCCACAGGGACCGGGGAGCTGTTTTTT. Protein sequence: CASSPTGTGELFF.

V and J are TRBV6-5 and TRBJ1-6; D is undetermined. The CDR3 is 15 amino acids. Germline CDR1 MNHEY, CDR2 SVGAGI. Trimming cost V 8 bases and J 7 bases, with 18 bases left between them. CDR3 loop: CASGSVLYANSPLHF. The DNA for the CDR3 is TGTGCCAGCGGATCAGTCTTATATGCCAATTCACCCCTCCACTTT.

V is TRBV3-1 (or the pseudogene TRBV3-2) and J is TRBJ2-7, with a tentative D call TRBD1 (5 bases). The V end was cut by 4 bases, the J end by 2 bases, with 12 bases between. The germline CDR1 and CDR2 sequences are LGHDT and YNNKEL (reference sequence). The CDR3 runs 14 residues. In nucleotides, the CDR3 is TGTGCCAGCAGCCCCAGGGTTACCACCTACGAGCAGTACTTC. Protein product: CASSPRVTTYEQYF.

This clone was seen a few times. J is TRBJ2-1 and V is TRBV9; the match to TRBD2 covers 13 bases. Unmatched junction bases numbered 2, after V lost 4 bases and J lost 1 base. This CDR3 contains 16 residues. Per the germline V gene, CDR1 is SGDLS and CDR2 is YYNGEE. The CDR3 loop is CASSWTSGGSYNEQFF. The CDR3 DNA is TGTGCCAGCAGCTGGACTAGCGGGGGATCCTACAATGAGCAGTTCTTC. Complete variable domain (other parts from reference TRBV9 and TRBJ2-1): DSGVTQTPKHLITATGQRVTLRCSPRSGDLSVYWYQQSLDQGLQFLIQYYNGEERAKGNILERFSAQQFPDLHSELNLSSLELGDSALYFCASSWTSGGSYNEQFFGPGTRLTVL.

The rearrangement links TRBV3-1 (or the pseudogene TRBV3-2) to TRBJ1-1, with D perhaps TRBD1 (5 bases). Germline lookup yields CDR1 LGHDT and CDR2 YNNKEL (reference sequence). The CDR3 contains 17 residues. The ends were cut back, 3 bases at V and 1 base at J, with 18 bases in the middle. CDR3 in amino acids: CASSQFLGRGTNTEAFF. For the CDR3, the DNA is TGTGCCAGCAGCCAGTTTTTGGGGAGGGGAACGAACACTGAAGCTTTCTTT.

The chain combines TRBV27 with TRBJ1-6, with 8 positions matching TRBD1. The CDR3 loop spans 14 amino acids. CDR1 is MNHEY, CDR2 SMNVEV, per germline (reference sequence). Unmatched junction bases numbered 5, after V lost 6 bases and J lost 7 bases. The CDR3 region has the DNA TGTGCCAGCAGGAATGGACAGGGAAATTCACCCCTCCACTTT. Protein: CASRNGQGNSPLHF.